The clone carrying this TCR beta chain was recorded a few times. Its antigen remains unidentified. Germline V gene data show CDR1 as MNHEY and CDR2 as SMNVEV (reference sequence). This CDR3 is built from 14 residues. V lost 6 bases to trimming and J lost 8 bases; unmatched junction nucleotides: 7. A second about 7 to 12 cycle PCR used barcoded and J-beta primers. TCRdb reprocessed the 5' RACE reads with MiXCR, giving one entry per CDR3 protein. Of roughly 2 million distinct CDR3 sequences detected, roughly 52% appear once; the ten largest clones hold approximately 2.1%. The data derive from a study of blood T cells in healthy people across ages. Study outcomes and limitations: A roughly linear age-dependent decrease characterized TCR beta diversity per million T cells.

The sample comprised blood. V usage is TRBV27 and J usage is TRBJ1-2; 12 positions match TRBD1. The origin of this receptor is a woman aged 35 to 49 in good health. The CDR3 region has the DNA TGTGCCAGCAGGAATCCGGGACAGGGGGCAGGCTACACCTTC. It translates to CASRNPGQGAGYTF.